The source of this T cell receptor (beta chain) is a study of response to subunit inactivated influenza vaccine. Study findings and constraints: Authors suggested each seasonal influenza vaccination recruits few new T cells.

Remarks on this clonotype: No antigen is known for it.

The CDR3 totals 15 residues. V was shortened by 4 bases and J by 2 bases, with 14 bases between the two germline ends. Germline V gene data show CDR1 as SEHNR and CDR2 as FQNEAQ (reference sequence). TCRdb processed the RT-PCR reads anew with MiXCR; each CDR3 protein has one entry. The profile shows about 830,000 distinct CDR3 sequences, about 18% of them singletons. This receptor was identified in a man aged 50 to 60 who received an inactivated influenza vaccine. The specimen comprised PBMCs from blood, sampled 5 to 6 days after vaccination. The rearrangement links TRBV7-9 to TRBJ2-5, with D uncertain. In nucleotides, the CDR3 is TGTGCCAGCAGCTGGGCCCGGGCCCTACAAGAGACCCAGTACTTC. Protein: CASSWARALQETQYF.